Listed here are 8 T cell receptor beta chains from one sample, sequenced in a study of tumor-infiltrating lymphocytes in primary liver carcinoma. Co-extraction of RNA and DNA was performed on about 19-31 mg of unsorted bulk tissue. A primer matching the constant region was used to make TCR beta cDNA from approximately 500 ng of total RNA. Slightly modified ARM-PCR, run as three nested multiplex PCR rounds, produced the TCR beta libraries. Both of the initial two PCR rounds ran for 10 cycles and employed TRBV1-TRBV30 forward primers alongside a C-beta reverse primer. TCRdb independently ran MiXCR on the multiplex PCR reads; one entry per CDR3 protein. This repertoire shows some 50,000 distinct CDR3 sequences, 55% to 75% found once; its top ten account for roughly 27%. Input material: liver tumor tissue from sampling region 5. Subset in this sample: tumor region T5, tumor centre. The origin of the receptors is a man between 35 and 55 years old with primary liver carcinoma and hepatitis B virus infection.

This clonotype was seen only a few times. V is TRBV21-1 and J is TRBJ1-2. TRBV21-1 is listed as a pseudogene. This CDR3 spans 10 amino acids. The CDR3 DNA reads TGTGCCAGCAGCAAGAGTGGCTACACCTTC. Amino acids: CASSKSGYTF.

This clonotype was recorded a few times. The chain is built from TRBV24-1 and TRBJ2-1; D remains unclear. Germline CDR1 and CDR2: KGHDR and SFDVKD. CDR3 length equals 14 residues. V lost 5 bases, J lost 5 bases, and 12 bases lay in between. DNA of the CDR3: TGTGCCACCAGTGGAAGGCCTACGGACAATGAGCAGTTCTTC. This codes for CATSGRPTDNEQFF.

This clonotype rates as medium-sized. V is TRBV4-1 and J is TRBJ2-5; TRBD2 might be the D (6 bases). The CDR3 has 14 residues. V was trimmed by 2 bases and J by 7 bases, leaving 14 bases between them. CDR1 and CDR2 from the germline V gene are MGHRA and YSYEKL. The DNA for the CDR3 is TGCGCCAGCAGCCAACTGGGACTGGCAGGGACCCAGTACTTC. Encoded protein: CASSQLGLAGTQYF.

Details on this clonotype: The CDR3 end shows no conserved phenylalanine or tryptophan, and so a read error is likely. The DNA is omitted, as the CDR3 cannot be located on it reliably, and the CDR3 follows TCRdb's listing. The chain uses TRBV10-3 and TRBJ1-2. The CDR3 extends over 12 residues, inclusive of both ends. CDR1 and CDR2 (germline): ENHRY, SYGVKD. CDR3 in amino acids: CAISDDYYGHTL.

A few counts support this clonotype. The genes are TRBV19 and TRBJ1-5; D possibly corresponds to TRBD1 (5 bases). Germline CDR1 is LNHDA and CDR2 is SQIVND (reference sequence). This CDR3 spans 15 amino acids. The germline V and J ends were trimmed by 10 bases and 6 bases, with 22 bases remaining between them. CDR3 nucleotide sequence: TGTGCCACCCGAGGCCTCGGGGGGGTTAGTCAGCCCCAGCATTTT. It is translated as CATRGLGGVSQPQHF.

This chain links TRBV6-5 with TRBJ2-7; 10 bases agree with TRBD1. V lost 8 bases and J lost 12; bases outside the gene matches: 13. The CDR3 is 13 residues long. In germline, CDR1 is MNHEY, CDR2 SVGAGI. CDR3 coding DNA: TGTGCCAGCTGCCGGGACAGGGGCTACGAACTGTACTTC. Encoded protein: CASCRDRGYELYF.

About this clonotype itself: Possible read error: a much larger clone is one base away. The chain combines TRBV28 with TRBJ2-1, with a possible D match to TRBD1 (5 bases). Per germline, CDR1 MDHEN and CDR2 SYDVKM. This CDR3 comprises 15 residues. CDR3 sequence: CASTGRNTPYNGQFF. The CDR3 DNA is TGTGCCAGCACAGGGCGGAATACCCCCTACAATGGGCAGTTCTTC.

For this clonotype: A read error may produce the germline difference seen at one junction end. The chain carries TRBV29-1 and TRBJ2-1; 9 nucleotides agree with TRBD2. The CDR3 runs to 15 residues. Germline V gene lookup returns CDR1 SQVTM and CDR2 ANQGSEA. This CDR3 reads CSVEDSSGRLDDQFF. The DNA for the CDR3 is TGTAGCGTTGAAGATAGTAGCGGGAGACTGGATGACCAGTTCTTC.